The text below deals with one T cell receptor (beta chain). This record belongs to a study of OX40 agonist ivuxolimab in advanced cancers. Germline V gene sequence: CDR1 MNHNS, CDR2 SASEGT. The V and J ends lost 4 bases and 4 bases, in that order; junction bases with no gene match: 6. The CDR3 has 15 amino acids. TCRdb's table, derived via immunoSEQ multiplex PCR, lists solely in-frame clones and lacks some. Among some 86,000 clones listed, roughly 87% were seen once. This TCR came from an adult with an advanced solid tumor such as melanoma, head and neck, liver or kidney cancer. The input for sequencing was CD4+ or CD8+ T cells sorted from blood, taken in a trial of the OX40 agonist ivuxolimab. This chain joins TRBV6-1 and TRBJ1-5; 8 nucleotides match TRBD1. This CDR3 is CASSAGTGENQPQHF. CDR3 coding DNA: TGTGCCAGCAGTGCAGGGACAGGAGAGAATCAGCCCCAGCATTTT.